Below, 17 T cell receptor beta chains from the same sample are listed, as sequenced in a study of blood T cells in healthy people across ages. The authors ran a second PCR of 7 to 11 cycles using a sample-barcoded 5' primer and a J-beta primer mix. Using its own MiXCR run on the 5' RACE reads, TCRdb lists one record per CDR3 protein. The sample has approximately 1.5 million distinct CDR3 sequences; approximately 43% are singletons. Sequencing was done on a sample of blood. Receptors originate from a woman aged 18-29 years in good health.

This clonotype was observed a handful of times. This sequence joins TRBV20-1 and TRBJ2-1, with D perhaps matching TRBD1 or TRBD2 (6 bases each). Trimming pared 6 bases from V and 4 bases from J, leaving 19 bases between. Germline V gives CDR1 DFQATT, CDR2 SNEGSKA (reference sequence). The CDR3 spans 15 residues. The CDR3 DNA reads TGCAGTGCAAGACGTGGGGGGCAGCGTTACAATGAGCAGTTCTTC. This encodes CSARRGGQRYNEQFF.

The chain couples TRBV7-8 to TRBJ2-7; the match to TRBD1 covers 9 bases. The CDR3 is made up of 15 amino acids. The germline V gene encodes CDR1 SGHVS and CDR2 FQNEAQ. Unmatched junction bases numbered 7, after V lost 4 bases and J lost 3 bases. In DNA, the CDR3 is TGTGCCAGCAGCTCCCCTCCGGGACAGGGCTACGAGCAGTACTTC. Encoded protein: CASSSPPGQGYEQYF.

The rearrangement joins TRBV20-1 to TRBJ2-2, with D perhaps matching TRBD1 or TRBD2 (5 bases each). With 4 bases removed from V and 4 bases from J, the gap between germline ends came to 10 bases. This CDR3 is 13 amino acids long. Per germline, CDR1 DFQATT and CDR2 SNEGSKA (reference sequence). The CDR3 coding sequence is TGCAGTGCTACGGGGCTGATCACCGGGGAGCTGTTTTTT. Translated, it gives CSATGLITGELFF.

This chain connects TRBV24-1 to TRBJ1-5; possible D gene TRBD1, 6 bases. Trimming removed 2 bases from V and 0 bases from J, with 13 bases in between. The germline V gene encodes CDR1 KGHDR and CDR2 SFDVKD. This CDR3 region has 17 residues. The CDR3, as DNA: TGTGCCACCAGTGATTCCCAGGGGCGATATAGCAATCAGCCCCAGCATTTT. It yields the protein CATSDSQGRYSNQPQHF.

This sequence joins TRBV9 and TRBJ1-1; the D gene is possibly TRBD1 (6 bases). Trimming took 3 bases from V and 4 from J, leaving 19 bases between them. This CDR3 contains 16 residues. Germline values: CDR1 SGDLS, CDR2 YYNGEE. The chain's CDR3 is CASSAPRDNLGTEAFF. The DNA for the CDR3 is TGTGCCAGCAGCGCTCCGAGGGACAACTTGGGCACTGAAGCTTTCTTT.

The rearrangement links TRBV28 to TRBJ1-5, with a weak D call TRBD1 (6 bases). Germline V lookup: CDR1 MDHEN, CDR2 SYDVKM. The CDR3 length is 16 residues. Trimming removed 3 bases at V and 0 bases at J, with 12 bases between. CDR3 residues: CASSFRTAPSNQPQHF. CDR3 coding DNA: TGTGCCAGCAGTTTTAGGACAGCCCCTAGCAATCAGCCCCAGCATTTT.

This chain connects TRBV6-2 or TRBV6-3 to TRBJ2-7; TRBD1 matches at 9 bases. The CDR3 sequence is 15 residues long. V was pared by 2 bases and J by 3 bases, with 5 bases of the junction left unmatched. Germline V gene lookup returns CDR1 MNHEY and CDR2 SVGEGT. Written as DNA, the CDR3 is TGTGCCAGCAGTTACAGCGGGACAGGGTTCTACGAGCAGTACTTC. It is translated as CASSYSGTGFYEQYF.

This clonotype was picked up a small number of times. The genes are TRBV12-3 or TRBV12-4 and TRBJ1-2; D call uncertain. The CDR3 length is 14 residues. Trimming took off 2 bases at V and 8 bases at J, with 15 bases between the two ends. CDR3 coding DNA: TGTGCCAGCAGTTTAACGGACCCGGGTGGAGGCTACACCTTC. Residues: CASSLTDPGGGYTF.

This chain joins TRBV20-1 and TRBJ2-5; 8 bases fit TRBD2. Germline values: CDR1 DFQATT, CDR2 SNEGSKA (reference sequence). The V and J ends lost 7 bases and 11 bases, in that order; junction bases with no gene match: 12. CDR3 length: 12 residues. The DNA for the CDR3 is TGCAGTGTTAGTGGGACTAGAGGGGAGCAGTACTTC. It codes for CSVSGTRGEQYF.

The V and J genes are TRBV6-2 or TRBV6-3 and TRBJ2-1, with D possibly matching TRBD2 (5 bases). Germline V lookup: CDR1 MNHEY, CDR2 SVGEGT. The CDR3 loop spans 12 amino acids. Deletions cut 2 bases from V and 12 bases from J, with 11 bases between. CDR3 coding DNA: TGTGCCAGCAGTTACGGACGGGGTCGGCAGTTCTTC. Its translation: CASSYGRGRQFF.

The rearrangement uses TRBV11-3 and TRBJ2-1; the D gene is possibly TRBD1 (6 bases). Germline loops: CDR1 SGHNT, CDR2 YENEEA. The CDR3 consists of 13 residues. Trimming took 6 bases from V and 5 from J, leaving 11 bases between them. The CDR3 bases are TGTGCCAGCAGGTCCGGACAGAACAATGAGCAGTTCTTC. It yields the protein CASRSGQNNEQFF.

This clonotype was seen a handful of times. This chain uses TRBV29-1 with TRBJ2-5, with D perhaps matching TRBD1 or TRBD2 (5 bases each). Deletions cut 6 bases from V and 2 bases from J, with 7 bases between. This CDR3 has 11 amino acids. Germline values: CDR1 SQVTM, CDR2 ANQGSEA. The CDR3 sequence: CSVGAQETQYF. The CDR3 bases are TGCAGCGTCGGGGCTCAAGAGACCCAGTACTTC.

V and J are TRBV3-1 and TRBJ2-1; 9 bases fit TRBD2. Unmatched junction bases numbered 8, after V lost 7 bases and J lost 4 bases. The germline V gene has CDR1 LGHDT and CDR2 YNNKEL (reference sequence). The CDR3 loop spans 15 amino acids. The CDR3 DNA reads as TGTGCCAGCAAAACCACTAGCGGGCCGTACAATGAGCAGTTCTTC. Protein: CASKTTSGPYNEQFF.

This clonotype occurred a few times. The chain has TRBV29-1 and TRBJ2-1; 9 bases are a match to TRBD2. The CDR3 spans 12 residues. CDR1 is SQVTM, CDR2 ANQGSEA, per germline. CDR3 amino acids: CRGREGSSGQFF. The CDR3 coding sequence is TGCAGGGGGCGGGAGGGCTCCAGTGGGCAGTTCTTC.

The sample holds a few counts of this clonotype. CDR3 sequence reads: CSIPENGYGYTF. The CDR3 DNA follows: TGCAGCATCCCGGAGAACGGCTATGGCTACACCTTC. The chain has TRBV29-1 and TRBJ1-2; D not resolved. The CDR3 sequence is 12 residues long. CDR1 SQVTM and CDR2 ANQGSEA come from the germline V gene. V dropped 8 bases and J dropped 4 bases, with 14 bases sitting between them.

This clonotype is a singleton in its sample. The rearrangement uses TRBV2 and TRBJ2-2, with D perhaps TRBD2 (6 bases). V shed 1 base and J shed 6 bases, with 15 bases lying between them. The CDR3 sequence is 16 residues long. Germline V gene lookup returns CDR1 SNHLY and CDR2 FYNNEI. The CDR3 DNA reads as TGTGCCAGCAGTGAAGGGATGAGACTAGGACCCGGGGAGCTGTTTTTT. Residues: CASSEGMRLGPGELFF.

The CDR3: CSAIRRAGEQYF. CDR3 nucleotides: TGCAGTGCGATCCGCCGGGCAGGCGAGCAGTACTTC. V and J are TRBV20-1 and TRBJ2-4; D is unresolved. The DNA end lines up better with TRBJ2-7; the J call may be wrong. This CDR3 has 12 residues. CDR1 is DFQATT, CDR2 SNEGSKA, per germline (reference sequence).